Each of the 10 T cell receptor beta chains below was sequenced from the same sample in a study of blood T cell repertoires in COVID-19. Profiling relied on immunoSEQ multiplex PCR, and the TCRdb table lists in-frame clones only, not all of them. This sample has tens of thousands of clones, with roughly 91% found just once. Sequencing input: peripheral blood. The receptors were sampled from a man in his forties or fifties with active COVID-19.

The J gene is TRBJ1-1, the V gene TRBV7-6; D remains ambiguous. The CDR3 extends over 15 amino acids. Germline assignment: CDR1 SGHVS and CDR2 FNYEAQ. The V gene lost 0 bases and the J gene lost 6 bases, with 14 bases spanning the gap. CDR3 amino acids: CASSLAYGGSAEAFF. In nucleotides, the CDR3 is TGTGCCAGCAGCTTAGCGTACGGAGGATCCGCTGAAGCTTTCTTT.

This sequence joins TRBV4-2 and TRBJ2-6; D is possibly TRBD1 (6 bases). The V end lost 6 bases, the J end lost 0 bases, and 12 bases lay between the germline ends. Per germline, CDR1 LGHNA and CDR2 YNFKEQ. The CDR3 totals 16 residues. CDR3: CASSPDRLSGANVLTF. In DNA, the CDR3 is TGTGCCAGCAGTCCCGACAGGCTCTCTGGGGCCAACGTCCTGACTTTC.

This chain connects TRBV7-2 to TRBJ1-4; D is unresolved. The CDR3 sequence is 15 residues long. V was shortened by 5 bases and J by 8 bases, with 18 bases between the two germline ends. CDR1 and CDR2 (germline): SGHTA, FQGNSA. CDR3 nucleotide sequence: TGTGCCAGCAGCCCCACGGCAGTCCGAGGCGAAAAACTGTTTTTT. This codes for CASSPTAVRGEKLFF.

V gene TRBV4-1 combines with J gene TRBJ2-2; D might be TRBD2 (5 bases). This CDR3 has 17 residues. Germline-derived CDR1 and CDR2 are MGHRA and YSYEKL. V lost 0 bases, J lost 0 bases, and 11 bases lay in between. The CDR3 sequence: CASSQDPGIANTGELFF. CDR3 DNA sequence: TGCGCCAGCAGCCAAGACCCGGGGATAGCGAACACCGGGGAGCTGTTTTTT.

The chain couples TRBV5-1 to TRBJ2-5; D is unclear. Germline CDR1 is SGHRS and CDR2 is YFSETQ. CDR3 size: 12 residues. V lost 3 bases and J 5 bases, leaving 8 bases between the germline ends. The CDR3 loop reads CASSSTMETQYF. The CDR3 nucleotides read TGCGCCAGCAGCTCCACTATGGAGACCCAGTACTTC.

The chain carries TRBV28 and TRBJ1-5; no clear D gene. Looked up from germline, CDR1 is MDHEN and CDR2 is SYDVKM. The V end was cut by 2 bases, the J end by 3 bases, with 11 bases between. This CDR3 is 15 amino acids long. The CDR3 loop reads CASSLQYSTNQPQHF. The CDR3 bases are TGTGCCAGCAGTTTACAGTATTCCACCAATCAGCCCCAGCATTTT.

CDR3 protein: CASSSGTGTSRKLFF. DNA for the CDR3: TGTGCCAGCAGCTCAGGGACAGGGACTTCTCGAAAACTGTTTTTT. The chain combines TRBV7-9 with TRBJ1-4; 9 nucleotides align to TRBD1. CDR1 SEHNR and CDR2 FQNEAQ come from the germline V gene (reference sequence). This CDR3 contains 15 residues. The V gene end was trimmed by 4 bases and the J gene end by 10 bases; junction bases not matched to a gene: 10.

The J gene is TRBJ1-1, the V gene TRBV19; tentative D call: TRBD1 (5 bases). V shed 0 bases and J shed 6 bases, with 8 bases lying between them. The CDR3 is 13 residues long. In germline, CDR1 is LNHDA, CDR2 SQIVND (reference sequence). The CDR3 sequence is CASSIDRVAEAFF. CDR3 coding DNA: TGTGCCAGTAGTATAGACAGGGTGGCTGAAGCTTTCTTT.

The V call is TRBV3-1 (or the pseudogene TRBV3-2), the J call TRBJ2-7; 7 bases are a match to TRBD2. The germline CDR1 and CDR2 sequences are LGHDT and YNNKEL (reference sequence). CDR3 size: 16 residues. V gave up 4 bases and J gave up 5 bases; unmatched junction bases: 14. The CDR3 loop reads CASSPRPGGRLNEQYF. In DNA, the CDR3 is TGTGCCAGCAGCCCACGGCCCGGGGGGAGGCTGAACGAGCAGTACTTC.

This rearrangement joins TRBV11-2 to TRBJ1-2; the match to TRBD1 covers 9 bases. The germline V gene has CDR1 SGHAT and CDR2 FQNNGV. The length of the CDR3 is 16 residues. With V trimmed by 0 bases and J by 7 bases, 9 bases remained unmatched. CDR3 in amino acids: CASSLDPQGASGGYTF. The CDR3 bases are TGTGCCAGCAGCTTAGATCCACAGGGGGCCTCAGGTGGCTACACCTTC.